A single sample gave rise to the 24 T cell receptor beta chains below, sequenced in a study of graft-versus-host responses after intestinal transplantation. These receptors' targets are unknown. The data were produced by immunoSEQ multiplex PCR, yet TCRdb's version contains in-frame clones alone and is incomplete. The sample contains under 45,000 clones, roughly 94% of which appear only once. Sequences were derived from unstimulated CD4+ T cells sorted from spleen or lymph node cells, sampled before transplant. The receptors come from a human donor who was the organ donor for an intestinal transplant.

The CDR3 loop is CATRETGDQPQHF. CDR3 in DNA: TGTGCCACCAGGGAGACTGGGGATCAGCCCCAGCATTTT. This sequence joins TRBV28 and TRBJ1-5; possible D gene TRBD1, 5 bases. From germline, CDR1 is MDHEN and CDR2 SYDVKM. This CDR3 comprises 13 residues. Between the trimmed V and J ends, which lost 10 bases and 5 bases, there was a span of 15 bases.

This clone was seen just once. V gene TRBV5-4 combines with J gene TRBJ2-7, with TRBD1 matching over 8 bases. In germline, CDR1 is SGHNT, CDR2 YYREEE (reference sequence). The trim removed 4 bases at V and 5 bases at J, leaving 8 bases unmatched. CDR3 length: 14 residues. The CDR3 nucleotides are TGTGCCAGCAGCCGGGCCCAGGGGGCGAACGAGCAGTACTTC. Its translation is CASSRAQGANEQYF.

The V and J genes are TRBV18 and TRBJ2-7; D may correspond to TRBD1 or TRBD2 (6 bases each). The ends were cut back, 3 bases at V and 4 bases at J, with 16 bases in the middle. CDR3 length: 15 amino acids. Germline V gene sequence: CDR1 KGHSH, CDR2 LQKENI. CDR3 DNA sequence: TGTGCCAGCTCACCCGGAGTACAGGGAGGATACGAGCAGTACTTC. It encodes CASSPGVQGGYEQYF.

CDR3: CASSWIPKDSNQPQHF. CDR3 DNA: TGTGCCAGCAGTTGGATACCAAAGGATAGCAATCAGCCCCAGCATTTT. V usage is TRBV27 and J usage is TRBJ1-5; the D is unclear. CDR1 is MNHEY and CDR2 is SMNVEV in the germline V gene (reference sequence). Trimming left V 4 bases short and J 0 bases short, with 13 bases between. This CDR3 has 16 residues.

This clone was picked up one time. V gene TRBV5-4 combines with J gene TRBJ2-7; D is unclear. The germline CDR1 and CDR2 sequences are SGHNT and YYREEE (reference sequence). The length of the CDR3 is 15 residues. V dropped 1 base and J dropped 1 base, with 12 bases sitting between them. CDR3 DNA: TGTGCCAGCAGCTTGCAGTCCGCCCTTTCCTACGAGCAGTACTTC. Its protein product is CASSLQSALSYEQYF.

The gene calls are TRBV5-6 and TRBJ1-4; TRBD1 matches at 9 bases. The length of the CDR3 is 15 residues. J was trimmed by 3 bases and V by 4 bases; bases with no gene match: 4. The germline V gene encodes CDR1 SGHDT and CDR2 YYEEEE. The CDR3 reads CASSEQGAANEKLFF. CDR3 nucleotides: TGTGCCAGCAGCGAACAGGGGGCGGCTAATGAAAAACTGTTTTTT.

The rearrangement joins TRBV6-5 to TRBJ1-1; perhaps TRBD1 as D (5 bases). The CDR3 covers 15 residues. CDR1 is MNHEY, CDR2 SVGAGI, per germline. V gave up 6 bases and J gave up 4 bases, with 18 bases separating them. CDR3 nucleotides: TGTGCCAGCAGATCGGGACTTTTGGATCGCACTGAAGCTTTCTTT. It yields the protein CASRSGLLDRTEAFF.

The chain has TRBV6-4 and TRBJ2-1; TRBD1 or TRBD2 may be the D gene (6 bases each). Between the trimmed V and J ends, which lost 4 bases and 3 bases, there was a span of 16 bases. In germline, CDR1 is MRHNA, CDR2 SNTAGT. This CDR3 is 16 amino acids long. In DNA form, the CDR3 reads TGTGCCAGCAGTGTATCGAGGGGGGCCCTCTACAATGAGCAGTTCTTC. It yields the protein CASSVSRGALYNEQFF.

The chain has TRBV5-8 and TRBJ2-2, with 7 nucleotides matching TRBD2. Germline assignment: CDR1 SGHTS and CDR2 YDEGEE. Trimming cost V 4 bases and J 0 bases; bases outside gene matches: 9. The CDR3 extends over 17 amino acids. In nucleotides, the CDR3 is TGTGCCAGCAGCCCAAAAAAGACTAGCTCGAACACCGGGGAGCTGTTTTTT. This codes for CASSPKKTSSNTGELFF. Drawing the rest from reference TRBV5-8 and TRBJ2-2, the complete variable domain is EAGVTQSPTHLIKTRGQQATLRCSPISGHTSVYWYQQALGLGLQFLLWYDEGEERNRGNFPPRFSGRQFPNYSSELNVNALELEDSALYLCASSPKKTSSNTGELFFGEGSRLTVL.

This rearrangement joins TRBV6-1 to TRBJ2-2, with 7 positions matching TRBD2. The CDR3 length is 16 residues. In germline, CDR1 is MNHNS, CDR2 SASEGT. V lost 4 bases to trimming and J lost 4 bases; unmatched junction nucleotides: 9. The CDR3 is CASSGHLTGGTGELFF. CDR3 nucleotide sequence: TGTGCCAGCAGTGGCCACCTAACGGGGGGCACCGGGGAGCTGTTTTTT.

This clone was observed a single time. The chain combines TRBV7-9 with TRBJ2-7; 12 bases match TRBD1. The germline V gene has CDR1 SEHNR and CDR2 FQNEAQ (reference sequence). The CDR3 has 15 amino acids. The V and J ends lost 6 bases and 2 bases, in that order; junction bases with no gene match: 5. The CDR3 coding sequence is TGTGCCAGCAGTACCCGGGACAGGGGGCCCTACGAGCAGTACTTC. Its translation: CASSTRDRGPYEQYF.

The rearrangement joins TRBV2 to TRBJ1-4; no definite D call. This CDR3 contains 12 residues. The ends were cut back, 6 bases at V and 0 bases at J, with 2 bases in the middle. The germline V gene encodes CDR1 SNHLY and CDR2 FYNNEI. In nucleotides, the CDR3 is TGTGCCAGCAGGACAACTAATGAAAAACTGTTTTTT. Residues: CASRTTNEKLFF.

The chain couples TRBV7-9 to TRBJ1-1; the D gene is possibly TRBD1 (6 bases). The germline V and J ends were trimmed by 4 bases and 0 bases, with 12 bases remaining between them. Germline V gene lookup returns CDR1 SEHNR and CDR2 FQNEAQ (reference sequence). The CDR3 is made up of 15 amino acids. CDR3 loop: CASSWGAGLNTEAFF. The CDR3 nucleotides are TGTGCCAGCAGCTGGGGGGCAGGGCTGAACACTGAAGCTTTCTTT.

This chain connects TRBV19 to TRBJ1-6, with 7 bases that match TRBD1. Germline CDR1 LNHDA, CDR2 SQIVND (reference sequence). The V and J ends lost 6 bases and 4 bases, in that order; junction bases with no gene match: 3. The CDR3 has 14 residues. The CDR3 is CASSPTGYNSPLHF. The CDR3 DNA reads TGTGCCAGTAGCCCGACAGGGTATAATTCACCCCTCCACTTT.

The chain couples TRBV4-1 to TRBJ2-5; 8 positions match TRBD2. Germline trimming cut 0 bases from V and 3 bases from J; bases unmatched to any gene: 6. The germline CDR1 and CDR2 sequences are MGHRA and YSYEKL. The CDR3 has 16 residues. As DNA, the CDR3 is TGCGCCAGCAGCCAAGAAGGACGGGGGGGCGAAGAGACCCAGTACTTC. It codes for CASSQEGRGGEETQYF.

This clone was observed a single time. The chain employs TRBV5-1 and TRBJ2-7; TRBD1 matches at 8 bases. With V trimmed by 4 bases and J by 2 bases, 5 bases remained unmatched. This CDR3 comprises 14 residues. Germline V gene sequence: CDR1 SGHRS, CDR2 YFSETQ. CDR3 DNA sequence: TGCGCCAGCAGCCCAGGACAGGGACCCTACGAGCAGTACTTC. This encodes CASSPGQGPYEQYF. Drawing the rest from reference TRBV5-1 and TRBJ2-7, the complete variable domain is KAGVTQTPRYLIKTRGQQVTLSCSPISGHRSVSWYQQTPGQGLQFLFEYFSETQRNKGNFPGRFSGRQFSNSRSEMNVSTLELGDSALYLCASSPGQGPYEQYFGPGTRLTVT.

V gene TRBV7-9 combines with J gene TRBJ1-2; the match to TRBD1 covers 9 bases. Germline CDR1 reads SEHNR; CDR2 reads FQNEAQ (reference sequence). The CDR3 consists of 13 residues. V was pared by 4 bases and J by 13 bases, with 10 bases of the junction left unmatched. The chain's CDR3 is CASSYNYRGRFTF. In nucleotides, the CDR3 is TGTGCCAGCAGCTATAACTACAGGGGGCGTTTCACCTTC. Filled out from reference TRBV7-9 and TRBJ1-2, the complete variable domain reads DTGVSQNPRHKITKRGQNVTFRCDPISEHNRLYWYRQTLGQGPEFLTYFQNEAQLEKSRLLSDRFSAERPKGSFSTLEIQRTEQGDSAMYLCASSYNYRGRFTFGSGTRLTVV.

This rearrangement joins TRBV9 to TRBJ2-7; TRBD2 matches at 8 bases. Looked up from germline, CDR1 is SGDLS and CDR2 is YYNGEE. This CDR3 has 16 residues. Trimming cost V 0 bases and J 4 bases; bases outside gene matches: 9. The DNA of the CDR3 is TGTGCCAGCAGCGTAGCCCCGACGGGGGGGCCGTACGAGCAGTACTTC. Its protein is CASSVAPTGGPYEQYF.

The chain employs TRBV7-3 and TRBJ1-2; 12 nucleotides match TRBD1. The CDR3 runs 14 residues. CDR1 and CDR2 from the germline V gene are SGHTA and FQGTGA. The ends lost 1 base at V and 9 bases at J; junction bases unmatched: 3. This CDR3 reads CASSLMGTGGRYTF. The CDR3 nucleotides are TGTGCCAGCAGCTTAATGGGGACAGGGGGCCGCTACACCTTC.

The table lists this clone with a few counts. The chain employs TRBV10-3 and TRBJ1-2; 12 nucleotides line up with TRBD1. The trim removed 6 bases at V and 4 bases at J, leaving 3 bases unmatched. From germline, CDR1 is ENHRY and CDR2 SYGVKD. This CDR3 has 14 amino acids. CDR3 region: CAISGTGGGYGYTF. DNA of the CDR3: TGTGCCATCAGCGGGACAGGGGGCGGCTATGGCTACACCTTC.

This clone was observed once. The CDR3 sequence: CAISDSAGGRTEQYF. Written as DNA, the CDR3 is TGTGCCATCAGTGACTCGGCAGGCGGGCGGACCGAGCAGTACTTC. The chain combines TRBV10-3 with TRBJ2-7, with TRBD2 as a possible D gene (5 bases). Trimming cost V 3 bases and J 6 bases, with 18 bases left between them. Germline values: CDR1 ENHRY, CDR2 SYGVKD. The CDR3 has 15 residues.

The chain joins TRBV6-5 to TRBJ2-7; D perhaps matches TRBD2 (6 bases). Trimming took off 0 bases at V and 3 bases at J, with 9 bases between the two ends. There are 14 residues in the CDR3. Per the germline V gene, CDR1 is MNHEY and CDR2 is SVGAGI. CDR3 sequence: CASSYSGTFYEQYF. CDR3 nucleotides: TGTGCCAGCAGTTACTCTGGGACTTTCTACGAGCAGTACTTC.

The gene calls are TRBV9 and TRBJ2-3; 9 bases map to TRBD2. Looked up from germline, CDR1 is SGDLS and CDR2 is YYNGEE. The V gene end was trimmed by 3 bases and the J gene end by 4 bases; junction bases not matched to a gene: 0. This CDR3 has 13 residues. CDR3 sequence: CASSGTSADTQYF. In nucleotides, the CDR3 is TGTGCCAGCAGCGGGACTAGCGCAGATACGCAGTATTTT. The full variable domain, with the rest looked up from reference TRBV9 and TRBJ2-3, is DSGVTQTPKHLITATGQRVTLRCSPRSGDLSVYWYQQSLDQGLQFLIQYYNGEERAKGNILERFSAQQFPDLHSELNLSSLELGDSALYFCASSGTSADTQYFGPGTRLTVL.

The chain is built from TRBV14 and TRBJ2-3; 7 bases align to TRBD2. Germline lookup yields CDR1 SGHDN and CDR2 FVKESK. The CDR3 length is 14 residues. V lost 4 bases and J lost 2; bases outside the gene matches: 3. CDR3 in DNA: TGTGCCAGCAGCCTGGCGGGGGTCACAGATACGCAGTATTTT. This encodes CASSLAGVTDTQYF.